This T cell receptor (beta chain) was documented in a study of technical replicates of blood from a handful of donors. The table lists this clone with a count of one. Germline CDR1 is LNHDA and CDR2 is SQIVND (reference sequence). V dropped 1 base and J dropped 5 bases, with 12 bases sitting between them. The CDR3 totals 14 residues. Here immunoSEQ multiplex PCR was the method, and the copy in TCRdb shows in-frame clones only, minus some. Counted here are about 44,000 clones, approximately 96% occurring once; the ten biggest clones make up around 0.35%. The sequence derives from a human donor in good health. The sequenced sample consisted of T cells isolated from PBMCs. V usage is TRBV19 and J usage is TRBJ2-7, with D possibly matching TRBD2 (5 bases). The CDR3 region has the DNA TGTGCCAGTAGTATAGGGGAGTACATGAACGAGCAGTACTTC. Translating it yields CASSIGEYMNEQYF.